This T cell receptor beta chain is drawn from a study of blood T cell dynamics during melanoma immunotherapy. TCRdb's table, derived via immunoSEQ multiplex PCR, lists solely in-frame clones and lacks some. This sample yields roughly 4,200 clones, of which around four fifths are seen a single time; about 15% belongs to the top ten. Regarding time point: pre-treatment baseline. CDR1 SGHRS and CDR2 YFSETQ come from the germline V gene. Trimming removed 0 bases at V and 2 bases at J, with 14 bases between. This CDR3 spans 17 amino acids. This TCR came from a human donor with melanoma. Material: blood, obtained from a patient treated with checkpoint blockade. The V gene is TRBV5-1, the J gene TRBJ1-4; D is unclear. CDR3 sequence (DNA): TGCGCCAGCAGCTTGGGGCAGATCAGCTTTACTAATGAAAAACTGTTTTTT. Amino acid sequence: CASSLGQISFTNEKLFF. The full variable domain, with the rest looked up from reference TRBV5-1 and TRBJ1-4, is KAGVTQTPRYLIKTRGQQVTLSCSPISGHRSVSWYQQTPGQGLQFLFEYFSETQRNKGNFPGRFSGRQFSNSRSEMNVSTLELGDSALYLCASSLGQISFTNEKLFFGSGTQLSVL.